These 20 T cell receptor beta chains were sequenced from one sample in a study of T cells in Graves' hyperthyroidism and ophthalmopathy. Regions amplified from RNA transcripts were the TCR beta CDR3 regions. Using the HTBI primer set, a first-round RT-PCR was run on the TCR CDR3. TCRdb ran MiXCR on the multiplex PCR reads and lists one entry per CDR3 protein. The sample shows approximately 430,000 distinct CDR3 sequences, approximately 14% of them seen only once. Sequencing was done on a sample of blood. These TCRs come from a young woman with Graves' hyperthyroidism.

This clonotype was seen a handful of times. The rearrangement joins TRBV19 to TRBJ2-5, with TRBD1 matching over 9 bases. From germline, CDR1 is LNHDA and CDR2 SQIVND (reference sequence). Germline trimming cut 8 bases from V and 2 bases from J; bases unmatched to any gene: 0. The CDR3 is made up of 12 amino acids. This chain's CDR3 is CASGTGQETQYF. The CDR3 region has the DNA TGTGCCAGTGGGACAGGGCAAGAGACCCAGTACTTC.

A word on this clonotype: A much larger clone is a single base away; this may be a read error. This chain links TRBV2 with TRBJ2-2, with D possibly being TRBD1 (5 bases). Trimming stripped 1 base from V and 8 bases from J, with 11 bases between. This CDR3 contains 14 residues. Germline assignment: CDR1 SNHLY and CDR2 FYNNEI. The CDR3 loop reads CASSEVRGCGELFF. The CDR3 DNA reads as TGTGCCAGCAGTGAAGTTAGGGGATGTGGGGAGCTGTTTTTT.

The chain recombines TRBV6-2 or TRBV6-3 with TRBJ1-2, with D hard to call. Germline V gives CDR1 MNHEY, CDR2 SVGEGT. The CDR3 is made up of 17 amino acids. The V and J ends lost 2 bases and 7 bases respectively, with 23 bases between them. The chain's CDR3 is CASSYPREALGNRGYTF. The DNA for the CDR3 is TGTGCCAGCAGTTACCCCCGGGAGGCCCTCGGGAACCGTGGCTACACCTTC.

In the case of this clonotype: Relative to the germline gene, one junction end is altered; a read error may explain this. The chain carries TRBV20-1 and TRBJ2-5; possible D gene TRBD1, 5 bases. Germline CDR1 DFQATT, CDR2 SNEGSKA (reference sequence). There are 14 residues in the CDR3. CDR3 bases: TGCAATGCTATCTCGGACACTACAAGAATGACCCAGTACTTC. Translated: CNAISDTTRMTQYF.

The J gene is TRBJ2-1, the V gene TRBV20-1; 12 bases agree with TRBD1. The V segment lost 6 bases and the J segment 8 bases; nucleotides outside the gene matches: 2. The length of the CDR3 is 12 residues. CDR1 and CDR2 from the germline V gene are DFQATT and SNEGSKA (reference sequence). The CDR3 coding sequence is TGCAGTGCGGGACAGGGGGCCCATGAGCAGTTCTTC. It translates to CSAGQGAHEQFF.

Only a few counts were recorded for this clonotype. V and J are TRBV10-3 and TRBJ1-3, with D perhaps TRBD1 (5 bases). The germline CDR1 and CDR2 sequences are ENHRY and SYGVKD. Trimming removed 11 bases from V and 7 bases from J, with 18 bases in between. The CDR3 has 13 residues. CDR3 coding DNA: TGTGCCGCCTCCATACGGTGGGGGAACACCATATATTTT. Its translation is CAASIRWGNTIYF.

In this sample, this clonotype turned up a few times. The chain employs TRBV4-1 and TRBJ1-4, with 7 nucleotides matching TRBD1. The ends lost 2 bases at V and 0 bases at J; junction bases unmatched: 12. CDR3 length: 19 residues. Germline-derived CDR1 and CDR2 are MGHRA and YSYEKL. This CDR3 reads CASSQRQGGKLATNEKLFF. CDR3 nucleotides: TGCGCCAGCAGCCAACGGCAGGGGGGGAAATTGGCAACTAATGAAAAACTGTTTTTT.

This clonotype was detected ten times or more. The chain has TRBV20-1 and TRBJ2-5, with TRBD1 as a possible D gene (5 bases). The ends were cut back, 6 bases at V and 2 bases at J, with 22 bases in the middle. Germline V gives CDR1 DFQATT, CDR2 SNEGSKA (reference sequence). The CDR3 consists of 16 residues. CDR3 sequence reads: CSAILLPGPKQETQYF. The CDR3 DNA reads TGCAGTGCCATATTACTGCCAGGGCCAAAACAAGAGACCCAGTACTTC.

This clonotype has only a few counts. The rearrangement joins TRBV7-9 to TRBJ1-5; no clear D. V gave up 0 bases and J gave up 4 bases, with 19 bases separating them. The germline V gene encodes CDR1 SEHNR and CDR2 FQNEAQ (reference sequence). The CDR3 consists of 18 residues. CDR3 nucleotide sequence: TGTGCCAGCAGCTTAGCTAAATCAGTCCCGCAGCAGAATCAGCCCCAGCATTTT. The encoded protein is CASSLAKSVPQQNQPQHF.

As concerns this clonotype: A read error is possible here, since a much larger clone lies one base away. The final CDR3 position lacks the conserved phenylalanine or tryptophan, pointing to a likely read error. CDR3 sequence: CASRPTGGDYNEQFL. Written as DNA, the CDR3 is TGTGCCAGCAGACCAACAGGGGGCGACTACAATGAGCAGTTCCTC. The chain joins TRBV7-2 to TRBJ2-1, with 9 nucleotides matching TRBD1. This CDR3 has 15 amino acids. Trimming took 6 bases from V and 3 from J; bases not matched to a gene: 6. CDR1 is SGHTA, CDR2 FQGNSA, per germline.

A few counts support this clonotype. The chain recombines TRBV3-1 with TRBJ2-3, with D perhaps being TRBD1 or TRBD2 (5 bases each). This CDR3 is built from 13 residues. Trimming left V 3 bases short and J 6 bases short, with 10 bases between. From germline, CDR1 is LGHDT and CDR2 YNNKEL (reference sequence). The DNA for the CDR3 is TGTGCCAGCAGCCAGGGGACCGTGGATACGCAGTATTTT. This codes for CASSQGTVDTQYF.

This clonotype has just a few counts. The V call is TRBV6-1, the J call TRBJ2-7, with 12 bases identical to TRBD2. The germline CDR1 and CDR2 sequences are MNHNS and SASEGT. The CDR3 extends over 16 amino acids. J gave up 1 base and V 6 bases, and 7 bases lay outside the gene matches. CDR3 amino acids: CASRIGLAGRSYEQYF. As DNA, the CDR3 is TGTGCCAGCAGGATCGGACTAGCGGGGAGGTCCTACGAGCAGTACTTC.

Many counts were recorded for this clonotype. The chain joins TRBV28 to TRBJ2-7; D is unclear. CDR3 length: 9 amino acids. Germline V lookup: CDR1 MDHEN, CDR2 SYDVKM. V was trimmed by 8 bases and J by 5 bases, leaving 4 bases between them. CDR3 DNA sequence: TGTGCCAGCGGAAACGAGCAGTACTTC. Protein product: CASGNEQYF.

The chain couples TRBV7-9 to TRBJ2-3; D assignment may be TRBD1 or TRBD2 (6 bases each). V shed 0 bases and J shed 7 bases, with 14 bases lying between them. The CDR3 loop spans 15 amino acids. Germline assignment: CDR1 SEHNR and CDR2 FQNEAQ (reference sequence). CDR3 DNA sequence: TGTGCCAGCAGCTTAGCCCCGGGGGCCGGCTATACGCAGTATTTT. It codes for CASSLAPGAGYTQYF.

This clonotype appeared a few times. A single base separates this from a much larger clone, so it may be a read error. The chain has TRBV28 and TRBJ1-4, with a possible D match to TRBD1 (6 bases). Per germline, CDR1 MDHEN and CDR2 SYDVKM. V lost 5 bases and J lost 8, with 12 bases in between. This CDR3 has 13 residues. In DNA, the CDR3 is TGTGCCAGCAGTGAGACAGGAGAAGAAAAACTGTTTTTT. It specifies CASSETGEEKLFF.

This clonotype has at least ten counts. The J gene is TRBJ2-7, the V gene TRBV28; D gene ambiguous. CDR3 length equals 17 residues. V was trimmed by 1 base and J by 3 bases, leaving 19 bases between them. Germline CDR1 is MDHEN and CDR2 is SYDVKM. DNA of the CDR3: TGTGCCAGCAGTTTATTTCGCCAAATTGGCCCGAACTACGAGCAGTACTTC. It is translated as CASSLFRQIGPNYEQYF.

Here the CDR3 DNA reads TGTGCCAGTAGAGGACAGGGGGCGAAGCCCCAGCATTTT. Residues: CASRGQGAKPQHF. This chain uses TRBV19 with TRBJ1-5; TRBD1 aligns across 11 bases. CDR1 and CDR2 from the germline V gene are LNHDA and SQIVND (reference sequence). J was trimmed by 8 bases and V by 6 bases; bases with no gene match: 3. The CDR3 covers 13 residues.

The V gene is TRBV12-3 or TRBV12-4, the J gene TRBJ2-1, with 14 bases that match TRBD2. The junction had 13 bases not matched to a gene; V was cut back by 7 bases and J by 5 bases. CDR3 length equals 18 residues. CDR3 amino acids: CASIETSGGAFINNEQFF. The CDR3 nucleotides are TGTGCCAGCATTGAGACTAGCGGGGGGGCATTTATAAACAATGAGCAGTTCTTC.

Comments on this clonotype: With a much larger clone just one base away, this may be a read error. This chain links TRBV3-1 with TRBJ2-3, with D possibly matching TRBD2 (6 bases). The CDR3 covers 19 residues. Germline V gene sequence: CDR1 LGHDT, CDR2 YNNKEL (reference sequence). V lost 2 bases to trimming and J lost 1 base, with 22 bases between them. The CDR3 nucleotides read TGTGCCAGCAGCCAAAAGGCCGGGACTGGCGGTTTACGCACAGATACGCAGTATTTT. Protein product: CASSQKAGTGGLRTDTQYF.

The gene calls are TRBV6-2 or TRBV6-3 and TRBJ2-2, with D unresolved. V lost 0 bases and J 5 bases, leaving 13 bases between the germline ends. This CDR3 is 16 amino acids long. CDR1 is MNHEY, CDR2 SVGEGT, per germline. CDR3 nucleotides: TGTGCCAGCAGTTACTCGGCCAGTTCTCATACCGGGGAGCTGTTTTTT. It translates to CASSYSASSHTGELFF.